One and the same sample provided the 20 T cell receptor beta chains below, sequenced in a study of T cell changes during pregnancy in multiple sclerosis. Profiled with immunoSEQ multiplex PCR; TCRdb holds only in-frame clones, not every one. The repertoire holds roughly 100,000 clones, with 90% to 95% as singletons. The material was peripheral blood, obtained after pregnancy. The source of these receptors is a female donor with multiple sclerosis, enrolled in a pregnancy study.

This clone appeared once. The rearrangement joins TRBV7-2 to TRBJ2-2; TRBD2 matches 8 bases. The germline V gene encodes CDR1 SGHTA and CDR2 FQGNSA. The CDR3 length is 16 residues. The V segment lost 5 bases and the J segment 4 bases; nucleotides outside the gene matches: 9. The CDR3 nucleotides are TGTGCCAGCAGCGGTAGCGGGGAGGGTGGCACCGGGGAGCTGTTTTTT. Translated, it gives CASSGSGEGGTGELFF.

The rearrangement links TRBV29-1 to TRBJ2-7; D possibly corresponds to TRBD2 (5 bases). The ends were cut back, 4 bases at V and 2 bases at J, with 9 bases in the middle. CDR1 is SQVTM, CDR2 ANQGSEA, per germline. This CDR3 has 12 residues. CDR3 residues: CSVAEGTYEQYF. DNA for the CDR3: TGCAGCGTTGCAGAGGGCACCTACGAGCAGTACTTC.

V gene TRBV6-1 combines with J gene TRBJ1-3; D might be TRBD1 (5 bases). CDR3 length: 14 residues. CDR1 and CDR2 (germline): MNHNS, SASEGT. V lost 6 bases and J lost 1, with 10 bases in between. CDR3 protein: CASSEPGSGNTIYF. The CDR3 DNA sequence: TGTGCCAGCAGCGAACCAGGGTCTGGAAACACCATATATTTT.

The chain carries TRBV7-8 and TRBJ2-2; TRBD2 matches 11 bases. The CDR3 is made up of 18 amino acids. Germline CDR1 reads SGHVS; CDR2 reads FQNEAQ. J lost 1 base, V lost 5 bases, and 9 bases had no gene match. For the CDR3, the DNA is TGTGCCAGCAGCCCAGGACTAGCGGGCCTCCTGAACACCGGGGAGCTGTTTTTT. Translated: CASSPGLAGLLNTGELFF.

This chain connects TRBV9 to TRBJ2-2; 9 nucleotides match TRBD1. V gave up 5 bases and J gave up 1 base; unmatched junction bases: 0. This CDR3 is built from 14 residues. Per the germline V gene, CDR1 is SGDLS and CDR2 is YYNGEE. Here the CDR3 DNA reads TGTGCCAGCAGGGGACAGGGGAACACCGGGGAGCTGTTTTTT. It encodes CASRGQGNTGELFF.

V usage is TRBV7-8 and J usage is TRBJ2-5; a possible D gene is TRBD1 (6 bases). Germline assignment: CDR1 SGHVS and CDR2 FQNEAQ. The CDR3 is 18 amino acids. The V end lost 8 bases, the J end lost 4 bases, and 29 bases lay between the germline ends. The CDR3 spells CASSLLASGHRVIETQYF. The CDR3 DNA reads as TGTGCCAGCTCGCTCTTAGCTTCAGGACACAGGGTGATAGAGACCCAGTACTTC.

V gene TRBV4-1 combines with J gene TRBJ2-1; TRBD1 might be the D (7 bases). Trimming left V 5 bases short and J 0 bases short, with 14 bases between. Germline V gives CDR1 MGHRA, CDR2 YSYEKL. This CDR3 has 16 residues. For the CDR3, the DNA is TGCGCCAGCAGCATCAGGGGGGACAGCTCCTACAATGAGCAGTTCTTC. Its translation: CASSIRGDSSYNEQFF.

V is TRBV18 and J is TRBJ1-1; TRBD1 matches at 10 bases. J gave up 0 bases and V 6 bases, and 7 bases lay outside the gene matches. Germline V gene sequence: CDR1 KGHSH, CDR2 LQKENI. The CDR3 covers 16 residues. For the CDR3, the DNA is TGTGCCAGCTCCCCCAGGACAGGGGGGATGAACACTGAAGCTTTCTTT. Translation: CASSPRTGGMNTEAFF. Complete variable domain (other parts from reference TRBV18 and TRBJ1-1): NAGVMQNPRHLVRRRGQEARLRCSPMKGHSHVYWYRQLPEEGLKFMVYLQKENIIDESGMPKERFSAEFPKEGPSILRIQQVVRGDSAAYFCASSPRTGGMNTEAFFGQGTRLTVV.

The gene calls are TRBV6-5 and TRBJ2-7; TRBD2 matches at 8 bases. After removal of 2 bases from V and 6 bases from J, the junction contained 6 bases not matched to a gene. The CDR3 spans 14 residues. Germline CDR1 and CDR2: MNHEY and SVGAGI. CDR3 in amino acids: CASSYREGRGEQYF. CDR3 sequence (DNA): TGTGCCAGCAGTTACCGGGAGGGCAGGGGCGAGCAGTACTTC.

The chain recombines TRBV7-2 with TRBJ1-5; 8 nucleotides align to TRBD1. Germline V gives CDR1 SGHTA, CDR2 FQGNSA. J lost 7 bases, V lost 3 bases, and 5 bases had no gene match. The CDR3 is 14 residues long. Here the CDR3 DNA reads TGTGCCAGCAGCTTGACAGGGGCCAGGCAGCCCCAGCATTTT. It codes for CASSLTGARQPQHF.

The V gene is TRBV6-5, the J gene TRBJ2-7; D perhaps matches TRBD2 (6 bases). The CDR3 contains 14 residues. The V end lost 2 bases, the J end lost 3 bases, and 11 bases lay between the germline ends. In germline, CDR1 is MNHEY, CDR2 SVGAGI. The CDR3 loop reads CASSYRWGDYEQYF. The CDR3 coding sequence is TGTGCCAGCAGTTACCGGTGGGGGGACTACGAGCAGTACTTC.

The rearrangement joins TRBV7-6 to TRBJ2-4, with TRBD2 matching 9 bases. Germline trimming cut 3 bases from V and 0 bases from J; bases unmatched to any gene: 15. The V gene's germline CDR1 is SGHVS and CDR2 FNYEAQ. This CDR3 is built from 20 residues. The CDR3 nucleotides read TGTGCCAGCAGCTTTAGCCCCTGGGGCGGGGGGGATTTAGCCAAAAACATTCAGTACTTC. Protein product: CASSFSPWGGGDLAKNIQYF.

V gene TRBV11-2 combines with J gene TRBJ2-4; 9 bases are a match to TRBD1. Per the germline V gene, CDR1 is SGHAT and CDR2 is FQNNGV. The CDR3 has 13 amino acids. The junction had 4 bases not matched to a gene; V was cut back by 6 bases and J by 7 bases. The CDR3 sequence: CASRQGATNIQYF. For the CDR3, the DNA is TGTGCCAGCAGACAGGGGGCAACGAACATTCAGTACTTC.

This chain uses TRBV29-1 with TRBJ1-2; 8 bases fit TRBD1. The germline gives CDR1 SQVTM, CDR2 ANQGSEA. V lost 7 bases and J lost 3; bases outside the gene matches: 7. The CDR3 loop spans 13 amino acids. The CDR3 DNA sequence: TGCAGCGGTACAGGGGGTTGGGACTATGGCTACACCTTC. This codes for CSGTGGWDYGYTF.

This CDR3 is CASAGQGNQPQHF. The CDR3 bases are TGTGCCAGCGCGGGGCAGGGAAATCAGCCCCAGCATTTT. V is TRBV6-5 and J is TRBJ1-5, with a possible D match to TRBD1 (5 bases). The CDR3 length is 13 residues. The ends were cut back, 8 bases at V and 4 bases at J, with 12 bases in the middle. Germline CDR1 MNHEY, CDR2 SVGAGI.

The chain has TRBV5-1 and TRBJ1-1, with TRBD1 as a possible D gene (5 bases). Per germline, CDR1 SGHRS and CDR2 YFSETQ. V was pared by 4 bases and J by 4 bases, with 17 bases between. This CDR3 has 15 amino acids. CDR3 region: CASSAGTGTSTEAFF. CDR3 DNA: TGCGCCAGCAGCGCAGGTACAGGTACAAGCACTGAAGCTTTCTTT.

In this sample, this clone turned up once. DNA for the CDR3: TGTGCCAGCAGCGCTCGGACTAGCGGGGAGGGGACCCAGTACTTC. This translates into CASSARTSGEGTQYF. The rearrangement uses TRBV2 and TRBJ2-5; 12 bases fit TRBD2. V gave up 6 bases and J gave up 7 bases; unmatched junction bases: 9. The CDR3 runs 15 residues. Germline assignment: CDR1 SNHLY and CDR2 FYNNEI.

The chain recombines TRBV19 with TRBJ2-7; D unclear. Trimming left V 5 bases short and J 1 base short, with 18 bases between. CDR1 is LNHDA, CDR2 SQIVND, per germline (reference sequence). CDR3 length: 16 amino acids. The CDR3 spells CASSYRKKNQSYEQYF. In DNA form, the CDR3 reads TGTGCCAGTAGTTATAGAAAGAAGAACCAATCCTACGAGCAGTACTTC.

The gene calls are TRBV5-4 and TRBJ2-7; D is uncertain. Germline V gene sequence: CDR1 SGHNT, CDR2 YYREEE (reference sequence). Trimming stripped 4 bases from V and 2 bases from J, with 19 bases between. The length of the CDR3 is 16 residues. CDR3 loop: CASSSWVVRSTYEQYF. Here the CDR3 DNA reads TGTGCCAGCAGCAGTTGGGTGGTCAGGTCGACCTACGAGCAGTACTTC.

The chain carries TRBV9 and TRBJ2-7; 9 nucleotides match TRBD2. Germline V CDR1 and CDR2: SGDLS, YYNGEE. With 0 bases clipped from V and 3 bases from J, the junction kept 7 bases outside the gene matches. The CDR3 is 16 residues long. The CDR3, as DNA: TGTGCCAGCAGCGTAGGGGTAGCGGGGGCCGTCTACGAGCAGTACTTC. The encoded protein is CASSVGVAGAVYEQYF.